The 10 T cell receptor beta chains below come from one sample, sequenced in a study of blood T cells in healthy people across ages. A second PCR of 7 to 11 cycles used a sample-barcoded 5' primer and a J-beta primer mix. MiXCR, run by TCRdb on the 5' RACE reads, gives a single entry per CDR3 protein. The profile covers roughly 1 million distinct CDR3 sequences, with 25% appearing a single time and approximately 0.79% taken by the ten largest. The sample was also reused in another study, on T cells of mothers and their children.

The sample was blood. The receptors were sampled from a girl aged 2 to 10 in good health.

Turning to this clonotype: A much larger clone is a single base away; this may be a read error. The chain is built from TRBV6-2 or TRBV6-3 and TRBJ2-1, with 8 bases fitting TRBD1. There are 15 residues in the CDR3. Losses at the gene ends were 4 bases for V and 3 bases for J; bases not matched to a gene: 5. In germline, CDR1 is MNHEY, CDR2 SVGEGT. The CDR3 is CASSCVGQDYNEQFF. The CDR3 coding sequence is TGTGCCAGCAGTTGCGTGGGACAGGACTACAATGAGCAGTTCTTC.

The chain has TRBV10-3 and TRBJ2-3; the D is unclear. V was cut by 0 bases and J by 2 bases, with 9 bases left in between. This CDR3 has 15 residues. CDR1 and CDR2 from the germline V gene are ENHRY and SYGVKD. The chain's CDR3 is CAISESRSPTDTQYF. DNA of the CDR3: TGTGCCATCAGTGAGTCGAGGTCTCCCACAGATACGCAGTATTTT.

V and J are TRBV9 and TRBJ2-5, with D perhaps given as TRBD1 or TRBD2 (5 bases each). The better agreement between TRBJ2-1 and the DNA end casts doubt on the J call. CDR1 is SGDLS, CDR2 YYNGEE, per germline. CDR3 size: 16 residues. CDR3 DNA: TGTGCCAGCAGCCCAAGTTCTGAGGGGTTGTTAAATGAGCAGTTCTTC. Protein sequence: CASSPSSEGLLNEQFF.

The chain uses TRBV5-1 and TRBJ1-1, with a tentative D call TRBD1 (5 bases). The CDR3 sequence is 15 residues long. The V gene lost 4 bases and the J gene lost 1 base, with 14 bases spanning the gap. Germline V gene data show CDR1 as SGHRS and CDR2 as YFSETQ. CDR3 coding DNA: TGCGCCAGCAGCCAATGGCGGCAGGGGAACACTGAAGCTTTCTTT. Translating it yields CASSQWRQGNTEAFF.

This clonotype was picked up a small number of times. The J gene is TRBJ1-4, the V gene TRBV3-1, with D perhaps matching TRBD1 (5 bases). The CDR3 has 16 residues. The germline gives CDR1 LGHDT, CDR2 YNNKEL (reference sequence). The V end lost 4 bases, the J end lost 3 bases, and 15 bases lay between the germline ends. Here the CDR3 reads CASSRDWQGPNEKLFF. The CDR3 DNA reads as TGTGCCAGCAGCCGAGATTGGCAGGGACCTAATGAAAAACTGTTTTTT.

This clonotype turned up a few times. Compared with germline, one end of the junction differs, possibly owing to a read error. V gene TRBV29-1 combines with J gene TRBJ1-4, with D unclear. Germline V CDR1 and CDR2: SQVTM, ANQGSEA. CDR3 length: 13 amino acids. The CDR3 DNA sequence: TGCAGCGTTGTTCAGGCCGAGAATGAAAAACTGCTTTTT. It yields the protein CSVVQAENEKLLF.

As to this clonotype: A read error is likely, as this CDR3 ends without the conserved phenylalanine or tryptophan. This chain uses TRBV4-1 with TRBJ2-1; 8 nucleotides agree with TRBD2. The J segment lost 4 bases and the V segment lost 4 bases, leaving 6 bases of the junction unmatched. Germline assignment: CDR1 MGHRA and CDR2 YSYEKL. The CDR3 extends over 15 amino acids. The CDR3 loop reads CASSPGTSPYNEQFL. The CDR3 DNA is TGCGCCAGCAGCCCGGGGACTAGTCCATACAATGAGCAGTTCCTC.

This clonotype was seen a single time. V is TRBV4-2 and J is TRBJ2-1; 11 bases line up with TRBD2. The tail of the sequence fits TRBJ2-5 better, so the J call may be wrong. In germline, CDR1 is LGHNA, CDR2 YNFKEQ. The length of the CDR3 is 17 residues. CDR3 sequence reads: CASSQDRPSGGKGTQYF. The CDR3 DNA reads as TGTGCCAGCAGCCAAGATAGACCTAGCGGGGGGAAAGGGACCCAGTACTTC.

This rearrangement joins TRBV12-5 to TRBJ1-1; D is undetermined. V was clipped by 6 bases and J by 7 bases, with 12 bases between them. The CDR3 is 12 amino acids. Looked up from germline, CDR1 is LGHNT and CDR2 is FRNRAP. CDR3 sequence (DNA): TGTGCTAGTGGCCCTAGAGCCGATGAAGCTTTCTTT. Amino acids: CASGPRADEAFF.

This chain connects TRBV29-1 to TRBJ2-7; the D call may be TRBD1 or TRBD2 (5 bases each). CDR1 and CDR2 from the germline V gene are SQVTM and ANQGSEA. V shed 0 bases and J shed 2 bases, with 17 bases lying between them. This CDR3 contains 16 residues. CDR3 bases: TGCAGCGTTGAAGATGGGTATAGGGACCCACCCTACGAGCAGTACTTC. It is translated as CSVEDGYRDPPYEQYF.